The 29 T cell receptor beta chains below all came from one sample that was sequenced in a study of human T cells and chemical hapten exposure. MiXCR was run by TCRdb on the RACE reads, yielding one entry per CDR3 protein. The sample records around 120,000 distinct CDR3 sequences, roughly 14% being singletons. The time point is: pre-sensitization, week 0. Treatment reported: therapeutic diphenylcyclopropenone sensitization with weekly scalp DPC. The sequenced sample was whole blood, obtained in connection with sensitization to the hapten diphenylcyclopropenone (DPC). The receptors here all came from a woman aged 18-29 years with alopecia areata. Some clones in this sample may be carry-over from other donors' samples.

The chain carries TRBV9 and TRBJ2-1; D is uncertain. V lost 0 bases to trimming and J lost 5 bases, with 6 bases between them. Germline lookup yields CDR1 SGDLS and CDR2 YYNGEE. The CDR3 length is 13 residues. The CDR3 bases are TGTGCCAGCAGCGTAGGACCCCACAATGAGCAGTTCTTC. It encodes CASSVGPHNEQFF.

This clonotype was counted ten times or more. The chain is built from TRBV7-9 and TRBJ1-1; TRBD1 agrees at 7 bases. Per germline, CDR1 SEHNR and CDR2 FQNEAQ (reference sequence). The CDR3 runs to 14 residues. The J segment lost 3 bases and the V segment lost 3 bases, leaving 4 bases of the junction unmatched. In DNA, the CDR3 is TGTGCCAGCAGCTTTCGACAGGGCGACACTGAAGCTTTCTTT. It yields the protein CASSFRQGDTEAFF.

The table lists this clonotype with a few counts. The rearrangement joins TRBV27 to TRBJ1-6; a weak D match, TRBD1 (5 bases). The CDR3 length is 16 residues. V lost 4 bases to trimming and J lost 6 bases, with 16 bases between them. CDR1 is MNHEY and CDR2 is SMNVEV in the germline V gene (reference sequence). The CDR3 nucleotides read TGTGCCAGCAGTTCCAGACAGTATCGGGGTAATTCACCCCTCCACTTT. Its protein product is CASSSRQYRGNSPLHF.

There are a few counts of this clonotype. This rearrangement joins TRBV12-3 or TRBV12-4 to TRBJ2-2; D is possibly TRBD2 (5 bases). This CDR3 contains 15 residues. V was clipped by 5 bases and J by 1 base, with 11 bases between them. CDR3 in amino acids: CASSPSQLNTGELFF. CDR3 in DNA: TGTGCCAGCAGTCCTAGCCAATTGAACACCGGGGAGCTGTTTTTT.

The chain is built from TRBV5-1 and TRBJ2-1; no firm D call. The CDR3 is 16 residues long. Per germline, CDR1 SGHRS and CDR2 YFSETQ. The V gene lost 7 bases and the J gene lost 2 bases, with 19 bases spanning the gap. CDR3 protein: CASSDSPSGTYNEQFF. The DNA of the CDR3 is TGCGCCAGCTCGGATAGCCCTTCGGGCACCTACAATGAGCAGTTCTTC.

The chain employs TRBV28 and TRBJ2-5, with D tentatively TRBD2 (5 bases). This CDR3 is 14 amino acids long. Trimming left V 7 bases short and J 0 bases short, with 12 bases between. Germline V gene sequence: CDR1 MDHEN, CDR2 SYDVKM. The CDR3 sequence is CASNLRGYQETQYF. CDR3 DNA: TGTGCCAGCAACCTCCGAGGGTACCAAGAGACCCAGTACTTC.

This chain uses TRBV12-3 or TRBV12-4 with TRBJ2-7, with 8 bases lining up with TRBD1. Trimming at V came to 5 bases and at J to 2 bases, leaving 5 bases not matched to a gene. CDR3 length: 14 amino acids. In nucleotides, the CDR3 is TGTGCCAGCAGTCCTGGACAGGGTACCTACGAGCAGTACTTC. Its translation: CASSPGQGTYEQYF.

This clonotype was observed at least ten times. The CDR3 loop reads CASSRGQGASYTEAFF. DNA for the CDR3: TGCGCCAGCAGCCGGGGGCAGGGGGCTTCCTACACTGAAGCTTTCTTT. The chain employs TRBV4-3 and TRBJ1-1; 8 bases line up with TRBD1. The CDR3 runs 16 residues. Germline CDR1 is LGHNA and CDR2 is YSLEER. J lost 3 bases, V lost 4 bases, and 10 bases had no gene match.

CDR3 protein: CSVGTLYGQGEETQYF. Written as DNA, the CDR3 is TGCAGCGTGGGGACCTTGTATGGACAGGGGGAAGAGACCCAGTACTTC. J is TRBJ2-5 and V is TRBV29-1; TRBD1 matches at 10 bases. Germline assignment: CDR1 SQVTM and CDR2 ANQGSEA. J gave up 3 bases and V 6 bases, and 13 bases lay outside the gene matches. The CDR3 spans 16 residues.

This clonotype showed up just a few times. The genes are TRBV20-1 and TRBJ2-1; 12 bases line up with TRBD2. CDR3 length: 15 amino acids. J lost 4 bases, V lost 6 bases, and 7 bases had no gene match. CDR1 is DFQATT, CDR2 SNEGSKA, per germline (reference sequence). The CDR3 sequence: CSATLAGGQYNEQFF. Here the CDR3 DNA reads TGCAGTGCCACACTAGCGGGGGGCCAATACAATGAGCAGTTCTTC.

This clonotype was seen a few times. The V and J genes are TRBV6-5 and TRBJ2-2; tentatively, D is TRBD2 (6 bases). Germline CDR1 is MNHEY and CDR2 is SVGAGI. This CDR3 has 16 residues. With 5 bases removed from V and 4 bases from J, the gap between germline ends came to 17 bases. CDR3 in amino acids: CASSRSGGRFTGELFF. CDR3 DNA: TGTGCCAGCAGTCGTTCCGGGGGTCGATTCACCGGGGAGCTGTTTTTT.

V is TRBV20-1 and J is TRBJ2-5; 14 bases align to TRBD2. V lost 4 bases, J lost 2 bases, and 3 bases stayed unmatched. Germline V lookup: CDR1 DFQATT, CDR2 SNEGSKA (reference sequence). This CDR3 is built from 15 residues. This CDR3 reads CSATRTSGGQETQYF. As DNA, the CDR3 is TGCAGTGCTACAAGGACTAGCGGGGGGCAAGAGACCCAGTACTTC.

This chain links TRBV7-9 with TRBJ2-1; D unresolved. V lost 5 bases and J 8 bases, leaving 13 bases between the germline ends. This CDR3 is built from 13 residues. CDR1 is SEHNR, CDR2 FQNEAQ, per germline (reference sequence). The CDR3 spells CASSPLNGDEQFF. CDR3 nucleotide sequence: TGTGCCAGCAGCCCCTTAAATGGGGATGAGCAGTTCTTC.

This clonotype was detected a few times. CDR3 protein: CATLGGTSGADTQYF. CDR3 nucleotides: TGTGCCACCCTTGGTGGGACTAGCGGCGCAGATACGCAGTATTTT. The J gene is TRBJ2-3, the V gene TRBV19; 11 nucleotides line up with TRBD2. Germline V gene sequence: CDR1 LNHDA, CDR2 SQIVND (reference sequence). V lost 10 bases and J lost 4; bases outside the gene matches: 10. The CDR3 loop spans 15 amino acids.

The chain carries TRBV10-2 and TRBJ2-3, with 11 positions matching TRBD1. The CDR3 extends over 16 amino acids. The V segment lost 0 bases and the J segment 4 bases; nucleotides outside the gene matches: 3. CDR1 WSHSY and CDR2 SAAADI come from the germline V gene. The CDR3 protein is CASSESLGQGADTQYF. CDR3 bases: TGCGCCAGCAGTGAGTCGCTGGGACAGGGGGCAGATACGCAGTATTTT.

This clonotype was detected ten times or more. V usage is TRBV7-9 and J usage is TRBJ2-7, with no clear D. CDR1 is SEHNR and CDR2 is FQNEAQ in the germline V gene (reference sequence). Trimming shortened V by 0 bases and J by 5 bases, and 8 bases separated the two germline ends. This CDR3 comprises 13 residues. The CDR3 DNA sequence: TGTGCCAGCAGCTTAGCTTGGGCGGACGAGCAGTACTTC. Its translation: CASSLAWADEQYF.

The V call is TRBV27, the J call TRBJ1-1; tentatively, D is TRBD1 (5 bases). The CDR3 is made up of 15 amino acids. Germline loops: CDR1 MNHEY, CDR2 SMNVEV (reference sequence). The germline V and J ends were trimmed by 0 bases and 0 bases, with 8 bases remaining between them. The CDR3 sequence: CASSLSTGVNTEAFF. CDR3 nucleotide sequence: TGTGCCAGCAGTTTATCCACGGGGGTGAACACTGAAGCTTTCTTT.

The chain couples TRBV20-1 to TRBJ1-1; no clear D. V gave up 0 bases and J gave up 2 bases, with 10 bases separating them. The length of the CDR3 is 14 residues. CDR1 DFQATT and CDR2 SNEGSKA come from the germline V gene (reference sequence). DNA of the CDR3: TGCAGTGCTAGAGATCGGTCAGGTAACACTGAAGCTTTCTTT. Translation: CSARDRSGNTEAFF.

Regarding this clonotype: The CDR3 does not close with the conserved phenylalanine or tryptophan, likely indicating a read error. V is TRBV7-2 and J is TRBJ1-1; 7 nucleotides align to TRBD1. Trimming at V came to 5 bases and at J to 10 bases, leaving 10 bases not matched to a gene. Germline loops: CDR1 SGHTA, CDR2 FQGNSA. This CDR3 is 13 amino acids long. The CDR3, as DNA: TGTGCCAGCAGCCCAATACAGGGGAACGGAGCTTTCTCT. Its translation: CASSPIQGNGAFS.

This clonotype came up many times. This sequence joins TRBV20-1 and TRBJ2-1, with D perhaps matching TRBD1 (6 bases). Trimming took off 6 bases at V and 0 bases at J, with 18 bases between the two ends. The CDR3 covers 16 residues. CDR1 DFQATT and CDR2 SNEGSKA come from the germline V gene (reference sequence). The CDR3 protein is CSAVTGSSPSYNEQFF. The DNA for the CDR3 is TGCAGTGCCGTCACAGGGTCATCACCCTCCTACAATGAGCAGTTCTTC.

The table lists this clonotype with a few counts. The gene calls are TRBV18 and TRBJ2-1, with 7 bases identical to TRBD1. V was clipped by 2 bases and J by 2 bases; unmatched bases: 3. This CDR3 is 15 amino acids long. The germline V gene has CDR1 KGHSH and CDR2 LQKENI. The DNA of the CDR3 is TGTGCCAGCTCACCAGGGGGACAGACCTACAATGAGCAGTTCTTC. Translation: CASSPGGQTYNEQFF.

This clonotype was counted once. The chain employs TRBV13 and TRBJ2-1, with TRBD2 matching 10 bases. The trim removed 3 bases at V and 6 bases at J, leaving 8 bases unmatched. In germline, CDR1 is PRHDT, CDR2 FYEKMQ (reference sequence). CDR3 length: 16 residues. The CDR3 region has the DNA TGTGCCAGCAGCTTCAGATTACTAGCGGGGCTCAATGAGCAGTTCTTC. Protein product: CASSFRLLAGLNEQFF.

This chain uses TRBV9 with TRBJ2-3; D is perhaps TRBD2 (6 bases). Germline lookup yields CDR1 SGDLS and CDR2 YYNGEE. The V gene lost 0 bases and the J gene lost 1 base, with 12 bases spanning the gap. CDR3 length equals 16 residues. CDR3 protein: CASSVAIGGGTDTQYF. Here the CDR3 DNA reads TGTGCCAGCAGCGTAGCTATTGGCGGGGGCACAGATACGCAGTATTTT.

This clonotype occurred a few times. The chain links TRBV6-5 to TRBJ1-2, with a tentative D call TRBD1 (5 bases). The CDR3 sequence is 12 residues long. Between the trimmed V and J ends, which lost 6 bases and 5 bases, there was a span of 10 bases. Germline V lookup: CDR1 MNHEY, CDR2 SVGAGI. The CDR3 coding sequence is TGTGCCAGCAGCCAACAGGCGTATGGCTACACCTTC. As protein: CASSQQAYGYTF.

The chain joins TRBV18 to TRBJ1-1, with no clear D. V was shortened by 5 bases and J by 2 bases, with 9 bases between the two germline ends. CDR1 is KGHSH, CDR2 LQKENI, per germline. The CDR3 contains 13 residues. The chain's CDR3 is CASSEGSNTEAFF. CDR3 bases: TGTGCCAGCTCAGAAGGATCTAACACTGAAGCTTTCTTT.

This clonotype was counted only a few times. The rearrangement joins TRBV4-3 to TRBJ2-2; possibly TRBD1 for D (6 bases). This CDR3 contains 14 residues. The V and J ends lost 4 bases and 6 bases respectively, with 12 bases between them. From germline, CDR1 is LGHNA and CDR2 YSLEER. CDR3 region: CASSLIAGAGELFF. Written as DNA, the CDR3 is TGCGCCAGCAGCCTCATAGCAGGGGCCGGGGAGCTGTTTTTT.

This clonotype showed up just once. V and J are TRBV20-1 and TRBJ2-3; D gene ambiguous. CDR1 is DFQATT and CDR2 is SNEGSKA in the germline V gene (reference sequence). V lost 0 bases and J 6 bases, leaving 7 bases between the germline ends. The CDR3 has 12 amino acids. CDR3 residues: CSARDNRDTQYF. The CDR3 DNA follows: TGCAGTGCTAGAGATAACCGGGATACGCAGTATTTT.

The J gene is TRBJ1-1, the V gene TRBV7-3; 10 nucleotides align to TRBD1. J gave up 5 bases and V 6 bases, and 9 bases lay outside the gene matches. Germline-derived CDR1 and CDR2 are SGHTA and FQGTGA. This CDR3 comprises 15 residues. The CDR3 region is CASRKTGGLGTEAFF. The CDR3, as DNA: TGTGCCAGCAGAAAGACAGGGGGCCTGGGTACTGAAGCTTTCTTT. Full variable domain (rest looked up from reference TRBV7-3 and TRBJ1-1): GAGVSQTPSNKVTEKGKYVELRCDPISGHTALYWYRQSLGQGPEFLIYFQGTGAADDSGLPNDRFFAVRPEGSVSTLKIQRTERGDSAVYLCASRKTGGLGTEAFFGQGTRLTVV.

The V call is TRBV6-5, the J call TRBJ1-6; D unresolved. Trimming took 2 bases from V and 7 from J, leaving 9 bases between them. CDR3 size: 14 residues. Germline CDR1 MNHEY, CDR2 SVGAGI. DNA of the CDR3: TGTGCCAGCAGTTACCCGGGGAGGAATTCACCCCTCCACTTT. Translating it yields CASSYPGRNSPLHF.